The present entry profiles one TCR beta chain with its context. Its antigen is still unknown. PCR employed 60 Vbeta and 13 Jbeta primers. Sequencing was performed with immunoSEQ multiplex PCR; in TCRdb, only in-frame clones are kept and a portion is missing. Among around 99,000 clones listed, approximately 70% were seen once. The data were obtained in a study of cytomegalovirus exposure and HLA in healthy donors. Whole-study findings and limits: Sequencing depth across donors, presence/absence analyses assumed, was roughly uniform.

The clonotype was recovered from a woman in her 70s in good health and CMV-seropositive. The sample consisted of PBMCs.

The CDR3: CASSSEGLVGYEQYF. The CDR3 bases are TGTGCCAGCAGTAGTGAGGGACTAGTCGGCTACGAGCAGTACTTC. The J gene is TRBJ2-7, the V gene TRBV2, with 8 nucleotides matching TRBD2. V lost 5 bases to trimming and J lost 3 bases; unmatched junction nucleotides: 9. The CDR3 length is 15 residues. Germline values: CDR1 SNHLY, CDR2 FYNNEI.